The 18 T cell receptor beta chains in this list originate from one sample, sequenced in a study of OX40 agonist ivuxolimab in advanced cancers. TCRdb's copy holds only in-frame clones and misses some; the assay was immunoSEQ multiplex PCR. This sample yields 80,000 to 100,000 clones, of which around 87% are seen a single time; over 0.3% belongs to the top ten. The sequences come from CD4+ or CD8+ T cells sorted from blood, collected in a trial of the OX40 agonist ivuxolimab. The receptors were gathered from an adult with an advanced solid tumor such as melanoma, head and neck, liver or kidney cancer.

The genes are TRBV6-5 and TRBJ2-2; D gene ambiguous. Germline V gene lookup returns CDR1 MNHEY and CDR2 SVGAGI. This CDR3 has 12 residues. V lost 6 bases, J lost 4 bases, and 6 bases lay in between. CDR3 protein: CASRQLTGELFF. CDR3 in DNA: TGTGCCAGCAGACAACTCACCGGGGAGCTGTTTTTT.

The chain uses TRBV6-5 and TRBJ2-3, with 8 bases lining up with TRBD1. V trimming: 4 bases; J trimming: 1 base; junction bases outside the gene matches: 7. This CDR3 contains 16 residues. Germline assignment: CDR1 MNHEY and CDR2 SVGAGI. The chain's CDR3 is CASSSPPTGGTDTQYF. The CDR3 bases are TGTGCCAGCAGTTCCCCTCCGACAGGGGGCACAGATACGCAGTATTTT.

This chain joins TRBV6-5 and TRBJ1-2, with D unclear. Germline CDR1 is MNHEY and CDR2 is SVGAGI. V lost 5 bases to trimming and J lost 5 bases, with 15 bases between them. The length of the CDR3 is 14 residues. The CDR3 sequence is CASSRPPGGYGYTF. The CDR3 DNA sequence: TGTGCCAGCAGTCGACCCCCCGGCGGGTATGGCTACACCTTC.

The chain employs TRBV5-4 and TRBJ2-5; a weak D match, TRBD2 (6 bases). The CDR3 length is 14 residues. Trimming left V 5 bases short and J 4 bases short, with 15 bases between. Germline values: CDR1 SGHNT, CDR2 YYREEE (reference sequence). CDR3 DNA: TGTGCCAGCAGTCTTTATAGGGGAGGAGAGACCCAGTACTTC. Translation gives CASSLYRGGETQYF.

The V gene is TRBV6-5, the J gene TRBJ2-7; no definite D call. Looked up from germline, CDR1 is MNHEY and CDR2 is SVGAGI. Trimming took 7 bases from V and 5 from J, leaving 9 bases between them. CDR3 length equals 11 residues. DNA of the CDR3: TGTGCCAGCACCCCGGACGACGAGCAGTACTTC. This sequence encodes CASTPDDEQYF.

This clone was observed once. The chain has TRBV19 and TRBJ2-1; TRBD2 matches at 8 bases. With 5 bases clipped from V and 8 bases from J, the junction kept 14 bases outside the gene matches. The CDR3 contains 16 residues. CDR1 and CDR2 from the germline V gene are LNHDA and SQIVND (reference sequence). CDR3 DNA sequence: TGTGCCAGTAGTGTTCGCGAGGGGACTAGTGGCCATGAGCAGTTCTTC. It yields the protein CASSVREGTSGHEQFF.

This chain joins TRBV5-1 and TRBJ2-1; D could derive from TRBD1 or TRBD2 (5 bases each). Germline CDR1 reads SGHRS; CDR2 reads YFSETQ. The CDR3 runs 13 residues. V dropped 4 bases and J dropped 5 bases, with 10 bases sitting between them. The chain's CDR3 is CASSPGPNNEQFF. For the CDR3, the DNA is TGCGCCAGCAGCCCGGGACCCAACAATGAGCAGTTCTTC. Variable domain in full (rest from reference TRBV5-1 and TRBJ2-1): KAGVTQTPRYLIKTRGQQVTLSCSPISGHRSVSWYQQTPGQGLQFLFEYFSETQRNKGNFPGRFSGRQFSNSRSEMNVSTLELGDSALYLCASSPGPNNEQFFGPGTRLTVL.

This clone was seen a few times. The J gene is TRBJ1-6, the V gene TRBV19; D is ambiguous. Germline CDR1 reads LNHDA; CDR2 reads SQIVND (reference sequence). The CDR3 is 12 amino acids. V gave up 5 bases and J gave up 7 bases, with 6 bases separating them. CDR3 sequence reads: CASSVVNSPLHF. CDR3 bases: TGTGCCAGTAGTGTCGTCAATTCACCCCTCCACTTT. Together with reference TRBV19 and TRBJ1-6, the CDR3 gives the full variable domain: DGGITQSPKYLFRKEGQNVTLSCEQNLNHDAMYWYRQDPGQGLRLIYYSQIVNDFQKGDIAEGYSVSREKKESFPLTVTSAQKNPTAFYLCASSVVNSPLHFGNGTRLTVT.

This chain's CDR3 is CASSNVTVSSYEQYF. The CDR3 DNA sequence: TGTGCCAGCAGCAACGTAACAGTTTCCTCCTACGAGCAGTACTTC. The chain is built from TRBV7-9 and TRBJ2-7; D gene uncertain. This CDR3 is built from 15 residues. In germline, CDR1 is SEHNR, CDR2 FQNEAQ (reference sequence). Trimming removed 5 bases at V and 0 bases at J, with 14 bases between.

This chain links TRBV12-5 with TRBJ1-1; 7 bases align to TRBD1. Germline CDR1 reads LGHNT; CDR2 reads FRNRAP. The CDR3 length is 11 residues. V was clipped by 6 bases and J by 11 bases; unmatched bases: 6. The CDR3: CASGVDRAAFF. DNA of the CDR3: TGTGCTAGTGGGGTAGACAGGGCCGCTTTCTTT.

V usage is TRBV11-2 and J usage is TRBJ2-3, with D hard to call. Trimming removed 5 bases from V and 1 base from J, with 13 bases in between. Germline V lookup: CDR1 SGHAT, CDR2 FQNNGV. This CDR3 has 15 residues. The chain's CDR3 is CASSLVVGRTDTQYF. For the CDR3, the DNA is TGTGCCAGCAGCCTCGTGGTGGGTCGCACAGATACGCAGTATTTT.

CDR3 in amino acids: CASSQGELSSYNEQFF. CDR3 nucleotides: TGCGCCAGCAGCCAAGGGGAACTCAGCTCCTACAATGAGCAGTTCTTC. The chain combines TRBV4-1 with TRBJ2-1; D is undetermined. V dropped 1 base and J dropped 0 bases, with 10 bases sitting between them. The CDR3 is made up of 16 amino acids. The germline V gene encodes CDR1 MGHRA and CDR2 YSYEKL.

This clone showed up many times. This sequence joins TRBV6-6 and TRBJ1-5, with D possibly matching TRBD1 (5 bases). Trimming pared 6 bases from V and 1 base from J, leaving 16 bases between. The germline V gene encodes CDR1 MNHNY and CDR2 SVGAGI (reference sequence). The CDR3 length is 16 residues. This CDR3 is CASRTGAVESNQPQHF. CDR3 in DNA: TGTGCCAGCAGAACCGGGGCAGTTGAGAGCAATCAGCCCCAGCATTTT.

The chain employs TRBV9 and TRBJ2-2, with D possibly TRBD2 on 5 matching bases. Germline loops: CDR1 SGDLS, CDR2 YYNGEE. V was clipped by 4 bases and J by 1 base, with 14 bases between them. The CDR3 has 16 residues. CDR3 sequence: CASSLEGGKNTGELFF. The DNA of the CDR3 is TGTGCCAGCAGCCTAGAGGGTGGTAAGAACACCGGGGAGCTGTTTTTT.

This sequence joins TRBV5-1 and TRBJ1-1; no clear D. The CDR3 runs 15 residues. CDR1 is SGHRS, CDR2 YFSETQ, per germline. Trimming stripped 0 bases from V and 5 bases from J, with 14 bases between. The CDR3 DNA follows: TGCGCCAGCAGCTTGGGGACCGGGATAAGGACTGAAGCTTTCTTT. It is translated as CASSLGTGIRTEAFF.

This chain uses TRBV20-1 with TRBJ1-2; D remains unclear. The CDR3 loop spans 11 amino acids. Germline V gene lookup returns CDR1 DFQATT and CDR2 SNEGSKA (reference sequence). Trimming removed 0 bases at V and 7 bases at J, with 6 bases between. CDR3 loop: CSARDAAGYTF. The CDR3 DNA reads TGCAGTGCTAGAGATGCGGCTGGCTACACCTTC.

The rearrangement uses TRBV19 and TRBJ2-5; 8 bases are shared with TRBD2. The CDR3 is 17 amino acids. CDR1 is LNHDA and CDR2 is SQIVND in the germline V gene (reference sequence). The J segment lost 5 bases and the V segment lost 6 bases, leaving 17 bases of the junction unmatched. CDR3 DNA: TGTGCCAGTAGGCCGTCAGCGGGGGAACACATAGGGGAGACCCAGTACTTC. Protein sequence: CASRPSAGEHIGETQYF.

The chain uses TRBV5-4 and TRBJ2-1; TRBD1 matches 8 bases. Germline V gives CDR1 SGHNT, CDR2 YYREEE (reference sequence). V gave up 0 bases and J gave up 5 bases; unmatched junction bases: 4. The length of the CDR3 is 15 residues. CDR3 region: CASSLGTGLDNEQFF. The CDR3 DNA sequence: TGTGCCAGCAGCTTGGGGACAGGGCTTGACAATGAGCAGTTCTTC. Full variable domain (missing parts from reference TRBV5-4 and TRBJ2-1): ETGVTQSPTHLIKTRGQQVTLRCSSQSGHNTVSWYQQALGQGPQFIFQYYREEENGRGNFPPRFSGLQFPNYSSELNVNALELDDSALYLCASSLGTGLDNEQFFGPGTRLTVL.